These T cell receptor beta chains were read from a single sample in a study of CD8+ T cells in alopecia areata. Sequenced by immunoSEQ multiplex PCR; TCRdb stores in-frame clones only, minus some. The data contain approximately 150,000 clones, roughly 60% of them singletons. The sample was CD8+ T cells sorted from blood. The receptors originated from a human donor in good health. CDR3s include the opening cysteine and the closing phenylalanine or tryptophan. Fields, in order: clone size, V gene, J gene, D gene, CDR3 protein, CDR3 DNA. A D gene is named only where the DNA matches it firmly. Clone size is not always given. Where it is, it says once, few, many or a class for expanded clones.

>.|TRBV29-1|TRBJ1-2|.
CSVEKDMGAYGYTF
TGCAGCGTTGAGAAAGATATGGGTGCCTATGGCTACACCTTC
>.|TRBV2|TRBJ2-7|TRBD2
CASREGPGLSYEQYF
TGTGCCAGCAGGGAGGGCCCGGGACTATCCTACGAGCAGTACTTC
>.|TRBV12-5|TRBJ2-2|.
CASGAGPSGELFF
TGTGCTAGTGGCGCCGGACCGAGCGGGGAGCTGTTTTTT
>.|TRBV18|TRBJ2-5|.
CASSYSLGETQYF
TGTGCCAGCTCATACAGTCTCGGGGAGACCCAGTACTTC
>once|TRBV7-9|TRBJ1-1|.
CASSDAGRWRTEAFF
TGTGCCAGCAGCGACGCCGGCAGGTGGCGAACTGAAGCTTTCTTT
>many|TRBV7-8|TRBJ2-1|.
CASSPMLRVGNEQFF
TGTGCCAGCAGCCCCATGTTGAGGGTAGGCAATGAGCAGTTCTTC
>.|TRBV29-1|TRBJ2-5|TRBD1
CSVETYDRGVQETQYF
TGCAGCGTTGAAACCTACGACAGGGGGGTTCAAGAGACCCAGTACTTC
>.|TRBV2|TRBJ2-7|TRBD1
CASSQGAYEQYF
TGTGCCAGCAGTCAGGGGGCCTACGAGCAGTACTTC
>few|TRBV29-1|TRBJ2-2|.
CSVEDQADNTGELFF
TGCAGCGTTGAAGATCAAGCAGATAACACCGGGGAGCTGTTTTTT
>.|TRBV29-1|TRBJ2-5|.
CSVVGRETQYF
TGCAGCGTTGTGGGCCGAGAGACCCAGTACTTC
>few|TRBV15|TRBJ1-1|.
CATRQGSPGTEAFF
TGTGCCACCAGGCAGGGGAGCCCCGGGACTGAAGCTTTCTTT
>.|TRBV9|TRBJ2-2|TRBD2
CASSTSGPGELFF
TGTGCCAGTTCGACTAGCGGACCCGGGGAGCTGTTTTTT
>once|TRBV7-9|TRBJ2-7|TRBD2
CASSGTSGQDEQYF
TGTGCCAGCAGCGGGACTAGCGGGCAGGACGAGCAGTACTTC
>few|TRBV27|TRBJ1-2|.
CASSLSGQYYGYTF
TGTGCCAGCAGTCTTAGCGGACAATACTATGGCTACACCTTC
>.|TRBV9|TRBJ2-3|TRBD1
CASSGGAGGISTDTQYF
TGTGCCAGCAGCGGCGGGGCAGGGGGCATATCCACAGATACGCAGTATTTT